A selection of T cell receptor beta chains follows, all from one sample in a study of neurological immune-mediated disorders. TCRdb called the 5' RACE reads again in MiXCR, with one record for every CDR3 protein. The profile shows approximately 46,000 distinct CDR3 sequences, 10% of them singletons. The sequenced material came from PBMCs. The receptors come from a man aged 70 or older with HTLV-1-associated myelopathy (HAM/TSP). Both conserved end residues are part of each CDR3. D genes are given only for firm matches.

TRBD1	TRBV20-1	TRBJ2-4	CSAMTETGTIQYF
TRBD1	TRBV7-3	TRBJ2-7	CASSTQTGSEQYF
TRBD2	TRBV4-3	TRBJ2-3	CASSQEGLAPDTQYF
.	TRBV6-2/TRBV6-3	TRBJ2-2	CAIRRTTNTGELFF
.	TRBV20-1	TRBJ1-3	CSATPTDSGNTIYF
TRBD1	TRBV10-3	TRBJ2-5	CANPGQGHQETQYF
TRBD1	TRBV28	TRBJ1-6	CASRATTGNSSPLHF
TRBD1	TRBV2	TRBJ2-7	CASHPGQGPYEQYF
.	TRBV7-6	TRBJ2-1	CASSRGAGYYEQFF
.	TRBV6-1	TRBJ2-7	CASSDRVYYEQYF
.	TRBV18	TRBJ2-7	CASSPARNEQYF
.	TRBV12-3/TRBV12-4	TRBJ1-3	CASSLGAAGNTIYF
.	TRBV12-3/TRBV12-4	TRBJ2-2	CASSFSLNTGELFF
.	TRBV28	TRBJ1-5	CASSLIEGNQPQHF
.	TRBV20-1	TRBJ2-1	CSARVVVKGEQFF
.	TRBV4-1	TRBJ2-7	CASSPRGTSLYEQYF
.	TRBV20-1	TRBJ1-1	CSADQGGMNTEAFF
.	TRBV4-3	TRBJ2-7	CASSQYSVPTYEQYF
.	TRBV7-2	TRBJ2-7	CASSLMRDSGEQYF
.	TRBV7-2	TRBJ2-7	CASSHGYEQYF
.	TRBV20-1	TRBJ2-5	CSASVQRETQYF
TRBD1	TRBV4-2	TRBJ2-7	CASSPRTGGSYEQYF
TRBD2	TRBV4-3	TRBJ2-1	CASSWSLAGPNEQFF
TRBD2	TRBV5-1	TRBJ2-3	CASTFGTSLTDTQYF
.	TRBV20-1	TRBJ1-5	CSARGWARGDQPQHF
.	TRBV28	TRBJ1-5	CASSSPHQGYNQPQHF